The entry below describes one T cell receptor (beta chain). No antigen is known for it. Libraries used 2 million unsorted PBMCs kept frozen in RNAlater. The length of the CDR3 is 15 residues. Trimming stripped 8 bases from V and 4 bases from J, with 15 bases between. Germline CDR1 reads MDHEN; CDR2 reads SYDVKM. The data derive from a study of neurological immune-mediated disorders. Study observations and caveats: Multiple sclerosis patients had less TCR clonal expansion than even healthy controls, unlike HTLV-1-associated myelopathy.

cDNA synthesis was performed by 5'RACE with 10-nucleotide random UMIs. TCRdb ran MiXCR on the 5' RACE reads and lists one entry per CDR3 protein. The sample lists 77,000 or so distinct CDR3 sequences, roughly 9% occurring once. The sequence derives from a man between 45 and 60 years old in good health. The chain combines TRBV28 with TRBJ2-6; possible D gene TRBD1, 6 bases. The sample consisted of PBMCs. CDR3 coding DNA: TGTGCCAGCGGGACATTGTATCGGGGGGCCAACGTCCTGACTTTC. This gives the protein CASGTLYRGANVLTF.